These T cell receptor beta chains were read from a single sample in a study of CD8 T cells in ankylosing spondylitis. TCRdb passed the 5' RACE reads through MiXCR, listing each CDR3 protein once. The profile shows approximately 300,000 distinct CDR3 sequences, 20% of them singletons. The sample consisted of blood, either unsorted or a sorted T cell fraction (not recorded which). The receptors here all came from a male donor with ankylosing spondylitis or in good health (not recorded which). The CDR3 runs from the conserved cysteine through the conserved F or W.

v_call | cdr3_aa
TRBV7-3 | CASSAAGRTDTQYF
TRBV7-3 | CASSTLAGVGTDTQYF
TRBV4-2 | CASSQTTRGPEAFF
TRBV12-3/TRBV12-4 | CASSLARDTSQETQYF
TRBV5-1 | CASSLVGADNEQFF
TRBV25-1 | CASSLPGGSSPLHF
TRBV20-1 | CSARRGAGSSYNEQFF
TRBV7-2 | CASSRTSGRADTQYF
TRBV12-3/TRBV12-4 | CASSLGGQVEQYF
TRBV5-1 | CASSLNTGTVYGYTF
TRBV20-1 | CSATQVLGGNTIYF
TRBV12-3/TRBV12-4 | CASSFIRQNERAFF
TRBV6-5 | CASSPGGGELFF
TRBV2 | CASRMETIYNSPLHF
TRBV10-3 | CAISESRTGTGGALNTEAFF
TRBV20-1 | CSGKLEETQYF
TRBV30 | CAWNPGVSYNEQFF
TRBV12-3/TRBV12-4 | CASSFVRSGGNTGELFF
TRBV15 | CATSRLGPSDTQYF
TRBV12-3/TRBV12-4 | CASSLGTPETQYF